The clone carrying this T cell receptor beta chain was seen a single time. These data come from a study of blood T cell repertoires in COVID-19. The method was immunoSEQ multiplex PCR; TCRdb's version includes in-frame clones alone and lacks a portion of them. The repertoire includes about 200,000 clones, 88% of them detected once, and 1.4% to 1.5% sits in the top ten. V dropped 2 bases and J dropped 6; count of bases not matched to a gene: 9. CDR3 length: 16 residues. Germline assignment: CDR1 ENHRY and CDR2 SYGVKD. This chain connects TRBV10-3 to TRBJ1-4, with TRBD1 matching 7 bases. Sequenced sample: peripheral blood. The sequence derives from a man aged 18 to 30 with active or convalescent COVID-19. CDR3 protein: CAISETTWTGDEKLFF. CDR3 DNA: TGTGCCATCAGTGAGACTACGTGGACAGGCGATGAAAAACTGTTTTTT.